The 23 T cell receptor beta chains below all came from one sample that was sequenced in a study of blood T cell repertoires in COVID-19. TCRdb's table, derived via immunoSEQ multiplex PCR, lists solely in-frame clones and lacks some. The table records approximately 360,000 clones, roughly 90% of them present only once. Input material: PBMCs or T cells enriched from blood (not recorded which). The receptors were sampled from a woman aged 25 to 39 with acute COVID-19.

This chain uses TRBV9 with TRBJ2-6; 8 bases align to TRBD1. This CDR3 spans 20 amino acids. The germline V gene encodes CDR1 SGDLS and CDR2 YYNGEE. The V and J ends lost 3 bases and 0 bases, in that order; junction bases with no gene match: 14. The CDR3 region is CASSGIIKGQELSGANVLTF. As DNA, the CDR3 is TGTGCCAGCAGCGGAATCATTAAGGGACAGGAACTCTCTGGGGCCAACGTCCTGACTTTC.

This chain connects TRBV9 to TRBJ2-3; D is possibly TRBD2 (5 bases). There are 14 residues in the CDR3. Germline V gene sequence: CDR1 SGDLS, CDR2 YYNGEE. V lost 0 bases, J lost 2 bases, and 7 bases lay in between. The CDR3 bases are TGTGCCAGCAGCGTAGTTCTAGCCACAGATACGCAGTATTTT. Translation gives CASSVVLATDTQYF.

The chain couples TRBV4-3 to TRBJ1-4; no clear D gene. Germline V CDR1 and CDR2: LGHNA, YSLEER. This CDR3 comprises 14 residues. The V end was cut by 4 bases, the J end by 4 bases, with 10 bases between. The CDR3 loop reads CASSLVQYNEKLFF. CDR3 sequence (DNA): TGCGCCAGCAGCCTTGTGCAGTATAATGAAAAACTGTTTTTT.

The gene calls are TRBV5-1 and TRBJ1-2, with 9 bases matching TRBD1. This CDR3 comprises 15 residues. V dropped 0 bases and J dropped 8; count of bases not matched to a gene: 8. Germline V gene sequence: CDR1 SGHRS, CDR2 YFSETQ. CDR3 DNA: TGCGCCAGCAGCTTGGGTCCGGGACAGGGCAGGGGCTACACCTTC. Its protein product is CASSLGPGQGRGYTF.

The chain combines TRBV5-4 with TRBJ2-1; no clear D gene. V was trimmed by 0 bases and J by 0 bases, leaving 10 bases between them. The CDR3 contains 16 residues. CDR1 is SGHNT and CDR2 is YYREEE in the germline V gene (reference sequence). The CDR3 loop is CASSLGGPSSYNEQFF. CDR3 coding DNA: TGTGCCAGCAGCTTGGGAGGCCCGAGCTCCTACAATGAGCAGTTCTTC.

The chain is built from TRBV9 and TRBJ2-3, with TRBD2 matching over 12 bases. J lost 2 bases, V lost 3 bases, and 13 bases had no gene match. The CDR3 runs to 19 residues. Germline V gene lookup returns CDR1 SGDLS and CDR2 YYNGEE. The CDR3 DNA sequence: TGTGCCAGCAGCGCTCGCCCCCTAGCGGGGGGGCAGAACACAGATACGCAGTATTTT. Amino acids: CASSARPLAGGQNTDTQYF.

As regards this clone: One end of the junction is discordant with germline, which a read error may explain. CDR3: CASSLQGARRGHF. The CDR3 DNA follows: TGTGCCAGCAGCTTGCAAGGGGCTAGGCGGGGGCATTTT. V is TRBV5-6 and J is TRBJ2-3; D may be TRBD2 (7 bases). Germline values: CDR1 SGHDT, CDR2 YYEEEE. This CDR3 contains 13 residues.

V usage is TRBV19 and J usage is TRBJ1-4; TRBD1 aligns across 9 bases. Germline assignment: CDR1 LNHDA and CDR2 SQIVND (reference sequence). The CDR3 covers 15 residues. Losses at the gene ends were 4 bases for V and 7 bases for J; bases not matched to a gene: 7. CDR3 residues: CASSRAGTGSEKLFF. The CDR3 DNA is TGTGCCAGTAGTAGGGCCGGGACAGGGTCTGAAAAACTGTTTTTT.

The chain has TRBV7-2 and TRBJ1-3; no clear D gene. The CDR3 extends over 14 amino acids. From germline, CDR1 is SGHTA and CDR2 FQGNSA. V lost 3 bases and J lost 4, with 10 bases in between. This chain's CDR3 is CASSFSGSGNTIYF. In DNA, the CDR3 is TGTGCCAGCAGCTTTTCCGGGAGCGGAAACACCATATATTTT.

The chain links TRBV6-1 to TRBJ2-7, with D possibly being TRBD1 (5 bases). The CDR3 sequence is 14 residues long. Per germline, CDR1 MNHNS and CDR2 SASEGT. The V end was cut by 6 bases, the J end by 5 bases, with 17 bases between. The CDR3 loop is CASRLGQVADEQYF. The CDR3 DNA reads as TGTGCCAGCAGGTTAGGACAAGTAGCCGACGAGCAGTACTTC.

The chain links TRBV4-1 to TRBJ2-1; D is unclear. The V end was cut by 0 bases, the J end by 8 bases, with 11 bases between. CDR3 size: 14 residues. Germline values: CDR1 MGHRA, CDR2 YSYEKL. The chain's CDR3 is CASSQEPGIDEQFF. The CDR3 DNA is TGCGCCAGCAGCCAAGAGCCAGGAATCGATGAGCAGTTCTTC.

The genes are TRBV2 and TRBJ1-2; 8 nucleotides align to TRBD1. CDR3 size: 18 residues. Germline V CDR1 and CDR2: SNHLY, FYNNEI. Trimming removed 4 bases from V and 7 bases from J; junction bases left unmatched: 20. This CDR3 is CASSANQGAFPMKGGYTF. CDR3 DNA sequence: TGTGCCAGCAGTGCTAATCAGGGGGCTTTTCCGATGAAGGGTGGCTACACCTTC. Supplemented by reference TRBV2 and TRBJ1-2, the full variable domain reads EPEVTQTPSHQVTQMGQEVILRCVPISNHLYFYWYRQILGQKVEFLVSFYNNEISEKSEIFDDQFSVERPDGSNFTLKIRSTKLEDSAMYFCASSANQGAFPMKGGYTFGSGTRLTVV.

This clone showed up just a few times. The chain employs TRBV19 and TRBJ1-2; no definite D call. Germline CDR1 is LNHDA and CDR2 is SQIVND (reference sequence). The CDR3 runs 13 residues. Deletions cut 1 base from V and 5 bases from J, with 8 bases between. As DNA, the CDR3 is TGTGCCAGTAGTATAGGATGGGCTTATGGCTACACCTTC. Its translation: CASSIGWAYGYTF. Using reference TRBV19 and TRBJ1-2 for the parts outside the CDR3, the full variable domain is DGGITQSPKYLFRKEGQNVTLSCEQNLNHDAMYWYRQDPGQGLRLIYYSQIVNDFQKGDIAEGYSVSREKKESFPLTVTSAQKNPTAFYLCASSIGWAYGYTFGSGTRLTVV.

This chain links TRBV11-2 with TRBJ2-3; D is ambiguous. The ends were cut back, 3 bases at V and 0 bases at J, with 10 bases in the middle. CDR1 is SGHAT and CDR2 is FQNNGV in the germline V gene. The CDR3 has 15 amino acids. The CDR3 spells CASSLSGASTDTQYF. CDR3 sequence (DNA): TGTGCCAGCAGCTTGTCCGGAGCCAGCACAGATACGCAGTATTTT.

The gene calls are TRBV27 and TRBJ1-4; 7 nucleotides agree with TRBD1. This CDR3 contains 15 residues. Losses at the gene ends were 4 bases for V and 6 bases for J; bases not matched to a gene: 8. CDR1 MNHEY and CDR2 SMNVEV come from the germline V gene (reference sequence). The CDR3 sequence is CASSSRQGGDEKLFF. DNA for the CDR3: TGTGCCAGCAGTTCGCGACAGGGTGGAGATGAAAAACTGTTTTTT.

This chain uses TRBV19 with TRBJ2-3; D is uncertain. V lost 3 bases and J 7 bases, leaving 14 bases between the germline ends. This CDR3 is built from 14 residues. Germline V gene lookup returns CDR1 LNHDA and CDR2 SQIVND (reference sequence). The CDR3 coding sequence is TGTGCCAGTAGTATTATGATCTACCCATATACGCAGTATTTT. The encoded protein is CASSIMIYPYTQYF.

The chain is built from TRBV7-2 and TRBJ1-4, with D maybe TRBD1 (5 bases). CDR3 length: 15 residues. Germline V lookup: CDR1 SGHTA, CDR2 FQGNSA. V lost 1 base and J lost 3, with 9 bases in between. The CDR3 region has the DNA TGTGCCAGCAGCTTAGGGGGCAGGGCTAATGAAAAACTGTTTTTT. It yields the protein CASSLGGRANEKLFF.

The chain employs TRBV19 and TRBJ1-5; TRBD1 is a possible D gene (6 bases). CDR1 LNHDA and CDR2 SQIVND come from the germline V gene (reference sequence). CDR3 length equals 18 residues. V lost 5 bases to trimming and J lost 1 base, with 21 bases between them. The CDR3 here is CASSLTLNREKSNQPQHF. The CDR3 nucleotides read TGTGCCAGTAGTCTTACCCTGAACAGGGAAAAGAGCAATCAGCCCCAGCATTTT.

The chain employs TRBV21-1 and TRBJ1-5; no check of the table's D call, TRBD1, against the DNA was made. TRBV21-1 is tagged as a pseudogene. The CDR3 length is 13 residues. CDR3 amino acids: CASSEYRAEPQHF. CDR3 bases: TGTGCCAGCAGCGAATACAGGGCGGAGCCCCAGCATTTT.

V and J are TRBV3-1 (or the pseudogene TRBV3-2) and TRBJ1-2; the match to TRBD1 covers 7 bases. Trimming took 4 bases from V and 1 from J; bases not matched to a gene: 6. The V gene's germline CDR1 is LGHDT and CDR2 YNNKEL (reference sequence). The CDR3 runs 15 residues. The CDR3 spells CASSPRDSINYGYTF. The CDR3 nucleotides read TGTGCCAGCAGCCCCAGGGACAGTATTAACTATGGCTACACCTTC.

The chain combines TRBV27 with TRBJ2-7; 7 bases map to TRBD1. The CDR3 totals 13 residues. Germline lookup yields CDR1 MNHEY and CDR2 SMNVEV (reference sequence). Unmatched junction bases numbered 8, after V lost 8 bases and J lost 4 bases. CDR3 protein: CASGPGGSYEQYF. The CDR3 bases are TGTGCCAGCGGACCAGGGGGTTCGTACGAGCAGTACTTC.

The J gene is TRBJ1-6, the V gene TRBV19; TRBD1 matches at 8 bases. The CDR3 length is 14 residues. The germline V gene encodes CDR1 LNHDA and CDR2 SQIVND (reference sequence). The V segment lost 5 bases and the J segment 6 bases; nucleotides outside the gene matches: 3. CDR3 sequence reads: CASSWTGLNSPLHF. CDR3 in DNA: TGTGCCAGTAGTTGGACAGGGCTTAATTCACCCCTCCACTTT. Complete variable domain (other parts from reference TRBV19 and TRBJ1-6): DGGITQSPKYLFRKEGQNVTLSCEQNLNHDAMYWYRQDPGQGLRLIYYSQIVNDFQKGDIAEGYSVSREKKESFPLTVTSAQKNPTAFYLCASSWTGLNSPLHFGNGTRLTVT.

This CDR3 is CASRQGSNSPLHF. The CDR3 DNA reads TGTGCCAGCAGACAGGGGTCCAATTCACCCCTCCACTTT. The chain uses TRBV6-5 and TRBJ1-6, with 7 positions matching TRBD1. After removal of 6 bases from V and 7 bases from J, the junction contained 3 bases not matched to a gene. The CDR3 is 13 residues long. In germline, CDR1 is MNHEY, CDR2 SVGAGI.